Following are 16 T cell receptor beta chains from one sample sequenced in a study of blood T cell repertoires in COVID-19. Clones were read by immunoSEQ multiplex PCR, and TCRdb kept only the in-frame ones, dropping some. The profile shows about 190,000 clones, 84% of them singletons. The specimen sequenced was PBMCs or T cells enriched from blood (not recorded which). Receptor source: a woman under 40 who had been exposed to COVID-19.

This clone was counted a few times. The gene calls are TRBV10-3 and TRBJ1-3, with a tentative D call TRBD1 (5 bases). The CDR3 is made up of 16 amino acids. V lost 3 bases, J lost 0 bases, and 12 bases lay in between. Germline V gene lookup returns CDR1 ENHRY and CDR2 SYGVKD. The CDR3 DNA is TGTGCCATCAGTGAAGGCAGGGTAACCTCTGGAAACACCATATATTTT. Its protein product is CAISEGRVTSGNTIYF.

This chain uses TRBV3-1 (or the pseudogene TRBV3-2) with TRBJ1-2; D gene ambiguous. Germline V gene sequence: CDR1 LGHDT, CDR2 YNNKEL (reference sequence). The V gene lost 6 bases and the J gene lost 0 bases, with 8 bases spanning the gap. The CDR3 has 13 amino acids. CDR3 DNA: TGTGCCAGCAGTCGGGGAGCTAACTATGGCTACACCTTC. Encoded protein: CASSRGANYGYTF.

The rearrangement joins TRBV5-4 to TRBJ2-5, with TRBD2 as a possible D gene (6 bases). V lost 0 bases, J lost 9 bases, and 12 bases lay in between. Looked up from germline, CDR1 is SGHNT and CDR2 is YYREEE (reference sequence). This CDR3 region has 13 residues. CDR3 sequence reads: CASSLAWEVPQYF. The CDR3 region has the DNA TGTGCCAGCAGCTTGGCTTGGGAGGTGCCCCAGTACTTC.

This sequence joins TRBV12-3 or TRBV12-4 and TRBJ1-5; D is unclear. V shed 1 base and J shed 5 bases, with 3 bases lying between them. CDR3 length equals 12 residues. CDR3 sequence: CASSLGDQPQHF. CDR3 DNA sequence: TGTGCCAGCAGTTTAGGCGATCAGCCCCAGCATTTT.

This clone was recorded once. The chain combines TRBV19 with TRBJ2-3, with TRBD1 identical over 9 bases. The J segment lost 5 bases and the V segment lost 10 bases, leaving 7 bases of the junction unmatched. The germline V gene encodes CDR1 LNHDA and CDR2 SQIVND (reference sequence). This CDR3 is built from 13 residues. CDR3 residues: CATKDRGRDTQYF. CDR3 nucleotides: TGTGCCACCAAGGACAGGGGAAGAGATACGCAGTATTTT. The complete variable domain, with remaining parts taken from reference TRBV19 and TRBJ2-3, reads DGGITQSPKYLFRKEGQNVTLSCEQNLNHDAMYWYRQDPGQGLRLIYYSQIVNDFQKGDIAEGYSVSREKKESFPLTVTSAQKNPTAFYLCATKDRGRDTQYFGPGTRLTVL.

V is TRBV6-5 and J is TRBJ2-7; weak D call: TRBD1 (6 bases). Looked up from germline, CDR1 is MNHEY and CDR2 is SVGAGI. V was clipped by 4 bases and J by 2 bases, with 18 bases between them. CDR3 length: 16 residues. CDR3: CASSSPLTGVPYEQYF. The CDR3 DNA sequence: TGTGCCAGCAGTTCCCCCCTGACAGGCGTCCCCTACGAGCAGTACTTC.

CDR3 bases: TGTGCCAGCAGCACCAGGGACATCTCCCTGAACACTGAAGCTTTCTTT. As protein: CASSTRDISLNTEAFF. The rearrangement joins TRBV11-2 to TRBJ1-1, with D maybe TRBD1 (6 bases). V was shortened by 5 bases and J by 0 bases, with 16 bases between the two germline ends. The CDR3 covers 16 residues. Germline values: CDR1 SGHAT, CDR2 FQNNGV.

This chain links TRBV5-1 with TRBJ2-5; no definite D call. Germline lookup yields CDR1 SGHRS and CDR2 YFSETQ. Trimming took off 4 bases at V and 3 bases at J, with 7 bases between the two ends. The CDR3 has 12 amino acids. The CDR3 DNA sequence: TGCGCCAGCAGCGAGTTTAAAGAGACCCAGTACTTC. As protein: CASSEFKETQYF. The variable domain in full, completed from reference TRBV5-1 and TRBJ2-5, reads KAGVTQTPRYLIKTRGQQVTLSCSPISGHRSVSWYQQTPGQGLQFLFEYFSETQRNKGNFPGRFSGRQFSNSRSEMNVSTLELGDSALYLCASSEFKETQYFGPGTRLLVL.

This chain joins TRBV9 and TRBJ1-1; perhaps TRBD1 as D (6 bases). V was cut by 3 bases and J by 8 bases, with 11 bases left in between. CDR1 is SGDLS, CDR2 YYNGEE, per germline. This CDR3 spans 12 amino acids. The CDR3 loop reads CASSGPGQEAFF. CDR3 nucleotides: TGTGCCAGCAGCGGACCGGGACAAGAAGCTTTCTTT.

The chain has TRBV7-2 and TRBJ2-3; 9 bases line up with TRBD1. Per germline, CDR1 SGHTA and CDR2 FQGNSA. This CDR3 is built from 12 residues. J lost 11 bases, V lost 3 bases, and 3 bases had no gene match. The CDR3 here is CASSFPGQGQYF. In DNA form, the CDR3 reads TGTGCCAGCAGCTTTCCGGGACAGGGGCAGTATTTT.

V is TRBV6-5 and J is TRBJ2-7; TRBD1 agrees at 8 bases. Germline V lookup: CDR1 MNHEY, CDR2 SVGAGI. The CDR3 runs 13 residues. The J segment lost 7 bases and the V segment lost 5 bases, leaving 7 bases of the junction unmatched. CDR3 region: CASSRTGLGEQYF. CDR3 DNA: TGTGCCAGCAGTAGGACAGGGCTAGGGGAGCAGTACTTC.

J is TRBJ1-1 and V is TRBV19; D is unresolved. This CDR3 contains 15 residues. V gave up 3 bases and J gave up 1 base, with 12 bases separating them. CDR1 is LNHDA, CDR2 SQIVND, per germline (reference sequence). CDR3 sequence: CASSIGGWGNTEAFF. In DNA form, the CDR3 reads TGTGCCAGTAGTATCGGCGGGTGGGGGAACACTGAAGCTTTCTTT.

This chain links TRBV19 with TRBJ1-4; 8 bases fit TRBD1. The CDR3 runs to 14 residues. Germline CDR1 reads LNHDA; CDR2 reads SQIVND (reference sequence). V was pared by 5 bases and J by 6 bases, with 5 bases of the junction left unmatched. The CDR3 DNA is TGTGCCAGTAGTGTGGACAGGGATGATGAAAAACTGTTTTTT. Encoded protein: CASSVDRDDEKLFF.

The chain recombines TRBV15 with TRBJ2-7; a possible D gene is TRBD1 (6 bases). The V gene's germline CDR1 is LNHNV and CDR2 YYDKDF (reference sequence). The V and J ends lost 5 bases and 0 bases respectively, with 11 bases between them. The CDR3 runs 14 residues. The CDR3 protein is CATSGDTSSYEQYF. The DNA of the CDR3 is TGTGCCACCAGCGGGGACACTAGCTCCTACGAGCAGTACTTC. The whole variable domain, filled in from reference TRBV15 and TRBJ2-7, reads DAMVIQNPRYQVTQFGKPVTLSCSQTLNHNVMYWYQQKSSQAPKLLFHYYDKDFNNEADTPDNFQSRRPNTSFCFLDIRSPGLGDTAMYLCATSGDTSSYEQYFGPGTRLTVT.

The rearrangement links TRBV29-1 to TRBJ2-2, with D possibly TRBD2 on 7 matching bases. The CDR3 has 18 residues. CDR1 and CDR2 (germline): SQVTM, ANQGSEA. Trimming removed 0 bases from V and 0 bases from J, with 17 bases in between. The CDR3 loop reads CSVEDLGGRLSNTGELFF. In DNA form, the CDR3 reads TGCAGCGTTGAAGATCTCGGGGGGCGGTTGTCGAACACCGGGGAGCTGTTTTTT.

The chain joins TRBV12-3 or TRBV12-4 to TRBJ1-2; D might be TRBD1 (5 bases). The CDR3 consists of 13 residues. V gave up 6 bases and J gave up 5 bases, with 13 bases separating them. CDR3 loop: CASSIGGKYGYTF. CDR3 nucleotide sequence: TGTGCCAGCAGCATCGGGGGAAAGTATGGCTACACCTTC.